These T cell receptor beta chains were read from a single sample in a study of T cell repertoires in cytomegalovirus infection. Each CDR3 protein gets one entry after TCRdb re-called the reads with MiXCR. Among around 180,000 distinct CDR3 sequences, roughly 19% were seen once, and the ten largest hold approximately 2.9%. What was sequenced was PBMCs. All receptors come from a human donor in good health (CMV status not recorded). Some clones in this sample may be carry-over from other donors' samples. CDR3s include the opening cysteine and the closing phenylalanine or tryptophan. D genes are given only for firm matches. Rows give clone size only sometimes, using once, few, many, or a class for an expanded clone.

size,V,J,D,DNA,CDR3
.,TRBV6-2/TRBV6-3,TRBJ2-1,TRBD1,TGTGCCAGCAGTGAGTGGGACAGTACCTACAATGAGCAGTTCTTC,CASSEWDSTYNEQFF
few,TRBV29-1,TRBJ1-1,TRBD1,TGCAGCGTACCCTGGAGCCCTCCGGGACAGGGGTACACTGAAGCTTTCTTT,CSVPWSPPGQGYTEAFF
.,TRBV12-3/TRBV12-4,TRBJ2-3,TRBD2,TGTGCCAGCAGCCCTATGGCCAGCGGGGAGGATACGCAGTATTTT,CASSPMASGEDTQYF
few,TRBV11-2,TRBJ1-4,.,TGTGCCAGCAGGCGTACCCAGGGGCGACCTAATGAAAAACTGTTTTTT,CASRRTQGRPNEKLFF
.,TRBV28,TRBJ2-3,.,TGTGCCAGCAGGCGCCTGCCAGATACGCAGTATTTT,CASRRLPDTQYF
.,TRBV6-4,TRBJ1-2,.,TGTGCCAGCAGTGACTCAGGGGCGACCGGCTACACCTTC,CASSDSGATGYTF
.,TRBV6-1,TRBJ1-5,.,TGTGCCAGCAGTGAATGGGGGGGAGAGAATCAGCCCCAGCATTTT,CASSEWGGENQPQHF
many,TRBV28,TRBJ2-4,TRBD2,TGTGCCAGCAGTACGGGGCTAGCGGGAGTTAGCAAAAACATTCAGTACTTC,CASSTGLAGVSKNIQYF
few,TRBV7-9,TRBJ2-5,.,TGTGCCAGCAGCTTAGATGGGGAGACCATCCAAGAGACCCAGTACTTC,CASSLDGETIQETQYF
.,TRBV7-2,TRBJ2-5,TRBD1,TGTGCCAGCAGCCGGGGACAGGGCCACCAAGAGACCCAGTACTTC,CASSRGQGHQETQYF
few,TRBV6-2/TRBV6-3,TRBJ1-5,.,TGTGCCAGCAGCTGGGTCAGCGGCCAGCCCCAGCATTTT,CASSWVSGQPQHF
.,TRBV6-5,TRBJ1-5,TRBD1,TGTGCCAGCAGCCCCGGCAGGGGGCTAGGCAATCAGCCCCAGCATTTT,CASSPGRGLGNQPQHF
once,TRBV12-3/TRBV12-4,TRBJ1-2,TRBD1,TGTGCCAGCAGCGGGACAGATCTCTATGGCTACACCTTC,CASSGTDLYGYTF
.,TRBV5-1,TRBJ1-1,.,TGCGCCAGCAGCTTGGGGGGGCTCAGGATGAACACTGAAGCTTTCTTT,CASSLGGLRMNTEAFF
.,TRBV19,TRBJ2-1,TRBD2,TGTGCCAGTAGTATAGATCGGTTGGCGGGGGACTACAATGAGCAGTTCTTC,CASSIDRLAGDYNEQFF
few,TRBV27,TRBJ1-3,.,TGTGCCAGCAGTTTATTTCGAGAAGAAAGCTCTGGAAACACCATATATTTT,CASSLFREESSGNTIYF
.,TRBV6-6,TRBJ2-5,TRBD1,TGTGCCAGCAGAGCGCAGGGGGCGGGAGAGACCCAGTACTTC,CASRAQGAGETQYF
few,TRBV28,TRBJ2-3,.,TGTGCCAGCAGTCGTGGGGCCTTAGGATACACAGATACGCAGTATTTT,CASSRGALGYTDTQYF
.,TRBV29-1,TRBJ2-5,.,TGCAGCGTTGGATCAAGGGGCGGGGAGACCCAGTACTTC,CSVGSRGGETQYF
few,TRBV7-3,TRBJ2-6,.,TGTGCCAGCAGCAGTCCCGACGGTACTCATTCCCGGGCCAACGTCCTGACTTTC,CASSSPDGTHSRANVLTF
.,TRBV25-1,TRBJ1-6,TRBD1,TGTGCCAGCAGTGCCCAGGAGGGGGCAAATAATTCACCCCTCCACTTT,CASSAQEGANNSPLHF
few,TRBV20-1,TRBJ2-1,.,TGCAGTGCTAGCCGGGACTCCGAGGGTCATGAGCAGTTCTTC,CSASRDSEGHEQFF
few,TRBV28,TRBJ2-7,.,TGTGCCAGCAGCCCCACAGATGGGGCAGGGAGAAACGAGCAGTACTTC,CASSPTDGAGRNEQYF
many,TRBV12-3/TRBV12-4,TRBJ1-2,.,TGTGCCAGCAGGGGGACGGTTAGCTATGGCTACACCTTC,CASRGTVSYGYTF